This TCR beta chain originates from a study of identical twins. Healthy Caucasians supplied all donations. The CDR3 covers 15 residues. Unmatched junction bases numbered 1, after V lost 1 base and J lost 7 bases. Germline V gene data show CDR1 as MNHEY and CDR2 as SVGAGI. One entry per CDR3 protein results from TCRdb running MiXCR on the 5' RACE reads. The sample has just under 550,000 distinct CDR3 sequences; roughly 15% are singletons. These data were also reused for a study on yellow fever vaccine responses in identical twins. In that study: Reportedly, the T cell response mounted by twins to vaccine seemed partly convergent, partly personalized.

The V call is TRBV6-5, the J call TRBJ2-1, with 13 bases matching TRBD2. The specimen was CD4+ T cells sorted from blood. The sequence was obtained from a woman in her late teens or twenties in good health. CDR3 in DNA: TGTGCCAGCAGTTACTGGGGACTAGCGGGGAATGAGCAGTTCTTC. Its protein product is CASSYWGLAGNEQFF.